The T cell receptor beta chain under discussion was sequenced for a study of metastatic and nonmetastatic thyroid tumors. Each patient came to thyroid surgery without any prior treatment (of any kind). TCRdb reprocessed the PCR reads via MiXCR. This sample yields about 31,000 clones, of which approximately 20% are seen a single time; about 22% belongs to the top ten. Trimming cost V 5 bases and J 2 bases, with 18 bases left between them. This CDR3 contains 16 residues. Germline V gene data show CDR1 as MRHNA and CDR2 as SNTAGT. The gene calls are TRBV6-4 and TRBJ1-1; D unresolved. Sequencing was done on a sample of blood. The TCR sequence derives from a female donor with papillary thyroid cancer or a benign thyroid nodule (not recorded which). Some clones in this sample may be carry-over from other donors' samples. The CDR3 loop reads CASSPSLPGPNTEAFF. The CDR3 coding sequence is TGTGCCAGCAGTCCAAGCCTCCCGGGCCCTAACACTGAAGCTTTCTTT.